One and the same sample provided the 29 T cell receptor beta chains below, sequenced in a study of cytomegalovirus exposure and HLA in healthy donors. Primers: 60 Vbeta forward and 13 Jbeta reverse. Some clones are missing from TCRdb's copy, which holds only in-frame ones; the method was immunoSEQ multiplex PCR. Of about 72,000 clones in the sample, over 75% are singletons; the top ten hold about 6.8%. The sample was PBMCs. The receptor source for this set is a human donor in good health.

A single count supports this clone. The rearrangement joins TRBV7-9 to TRBJ2-5, with TRBD2 matching 7 bases. The ends lost 2 bases at V and 5 bases at J; junction bases unmatched: 8. The CDR3 consists of 15 residues. Germline-derived CDR1 and CDR2 are SEHNR and FQNEAQ (reference sequence). The DNA of the CDR3 is TGTGCCAGCAGCTTATCCCCAGCGGGGTTGGAGACCCAGTACTTC. Amino acids: CASSLSPAGLETQYF.

The V gene is TRBV19, the J gene TRBJ2-4, with 7 bases identical to TRBD1. V shed 3 bases, J shed 0 bases, and the junction held 5 bases outside the gene matches. This CDR3 region has 16 residues. Germline V gene data show CDR1 as LNHDA and CDR2 as SQIVND (reference sequence). The CDR3 sequence: CASSIPDRLAKNIQYF. CDR3 nucleotides: TGTGCCAGTAGTATTCCGGACAGGCTAGCCAAAAACATTCAGTACTTC.

The chain uses TRBV5-1 and TRBJ2-2; 9 nucleotides agree with TRBD1. Germline loops: CDR1 SGHRS, CDR2 YFSETQ. V lost 3 bases and J lost 3; bases outside the gene matches: 3. The CDR3 consists of 15 residues. This CDR3 reads CASSYRQGDTGELFF. The CDR3 DNA is TGCGCCAGCAGCTATAGACAGGGGGACACCGGGGAGCTGTTTTTT.

V and J are TRBV27 and TRBJ2-1; TRBD2 agrees at 12 bases. The CDR3 sequence is 18 residues long. Germline V gene lookup returns CDR1 MNHEY and CDR2 SMNVEV (reference sequence). Trimming took 3 bases from V and 4 from J; bases not matched to a gene: 10. The CDR3 sequence is CASSFSYPTSGGYNEQFF. DNA of the CDR3: TGTGCCAGCAGTTTCTCTTATCCTACTAGCGGGGGGTACAATGAGCAGTTCTTC.

J is TRBJ2-7 and V is TRBV7-2; D ambiguous. The germline V gene encodes CDR1 SGHTA and CDR2 FQGNSA. The CDR3 consists of 11 residues. V was cut by 3 bases and J by 6 bases, with 6 bases left in between. CDR3 DNA: TGTGCCAGCAGCTTTGCGGCCGAGCAGTACTTC. This encodes CASSFAAEQYF.

The count of this clone is one. The chain carries TRBV30 and TRBJ2-7, with D possibly TRBD2 on 6 matching bases. Germline CDR1 and CDR2: GTSNPN and SVGIG (reference sequence). Trimming removed 0 bases at V and 6 bases at J, with 12 bases between. This CDR3 is built from 13 residues. The CDR3 loop is CAWSVLNGGEQYF. CDR3 bases: TGTGCCTGGAGTGTACTAAACGGGGGCGAGCAGTACTTC.

This chain uses TRBV27 with TRBJ1-2; 7 bases are shared with TRBD1. The CDR3 has 15 residues. The junction had 5 bases not matched to a gene; V was cut back by 4 bases and J by 0 bases. Germline CDR1 and CDR2: MNHEY and SMNVEV (reference sequence). For the CDR3, the DNA is TGTGCCAGCAGTTCCGTGACAGGGTCTAACTATGGCTACACCTTC. Its protein is CASSSVTGSNYGYTF.

This clone was detected only once. The junction differs from germline at one of its ends, possibly a read error. The chain carries TRBV29-1 and TRBJ2-3, with 8 bases matching TRBD2. This CDR3 contains 17 residues. CDR1 is SQVTM, CDR2 ANQGSEA, per germline. This chain's CDR3 is CSVENRGGPTSTNTQYF. CDR3 nucleotide sequence: TGCAGCGTTGAAAACCGGGGGGGACCGACTAGCACAAATACGCAGTATTTT.

By share of the sample, this clone is medium-sized. The J gene is TRBJ2-7, the V gene TRBV7-2; D might be TRBD2 (5 bases). This CDR3 comprises 13 residues. The V gene lost 2 bases and the J gene lost 4 bases, with 9 bases spanning the gap. The V gene's germline CDR1 is SGHTA and CDR2 FQGNSA. CDR3 bases: TGTGCCAGCAGCTTAACGGAGGTTTACGAGCAGTACTTC. Protein: CASSLTEVYEQYF.

The chain combines TRBV30 with TRBJ1-2; D perhaps matches TRBD1 (5 bases). CDR1 is GTSNPN, CDR2 SVGIG, per germline (reference sequence). The CDR3 is made up of 12 amino acids. Trimming stripped 0 bases from V and 7 bases from J, with 9 bases between. Here the CDR3 reads CAWSVRGGGYTF. CDR3 nucleotide sequence: TGTGCCTGGAGTGTTAGGGGAGGTGGCTACACCTTC.

The gene calls are TRBV7-8 and TRBJ2-5, with 12 bases identical to TRBD2. The germline gives CDR1 SGHVS, CDR2 FQNEAQ. V gave up 3 bases and J gave up 5 bases; unmatched junction bases: 7. CDR3 length: 16 residues. The CDR3 protein is CASSFASGGAGETQYF. For the CDR3, the DNA is TGTGCCAGCAGCTTCGCTAGCGGGGGGGCCGGGGAGACCCAGTACTTC. Full variable domain (rest looked up from reference TRBV7-8 and TRBJ2-5): GAGVSQSPRYKVAKRGQDVALRCDPISGHVSLFWYQQALGQGPEFLTYFQNEAQLDKSGLPSDRFFAERPEGSVSTLKIQRTQQEDSAVYLCASSFASGGAGETQYFGPGTRLLVL.

The V call is TRBV9, the J call TRBJ1-4; D gene ambiguous. In germline, CDR1 is SGDLS, CDR2 YYNGEE. The CDR3 contains 16 residues. V was shortened by 3 bases and J by 10 bases, with 22 bases between the two germline ends. The CDR3 DNA follows: TGTGCCAGCAGCGCATCCCACGGCCCCTCAGGTGGAAAACTGTTTTTT. Translating it yields CASSASHGPSGGKLFF.

This clone was observed a single time. V gene TRBV6-1 combines with J gene TRBJ1-3; 8 bases are shared with TRBD1. Losses at the gene ends were 4 bases for V and 0 bases for J; bases not matched to a gene: 2. The CDR3 loop spans 15 amino acids. CDR1 and CDR2 from the germline V gene are MNHNS and SASEGT. This CDR3 is CASSVTGGSGNTIYF. In DNA, the CDR3 is TGTGCCAGCAGTGTAACAGGGGGCTCTGGAAACACCATATATTTT.

The rearrangement links TRBV5-1 to TRBJ1-6; D possibly corresponds to TRBD1 (5 bases). The CDR3 spans 14 residues. V was shortened by 0 bases and J by 8 bases, with 9 bases between the two germline ends. CDR1 is SGHRS, CDR2 YFSETQ, per germline. The CDR3 sequence is CASSLGGADSPLHF. Written as DNA, the CDR3 is TGCGCCAGCAGCTTGGGCGGGGCTGATTCACCCCTCCACTTT.

The V and J genes are TRBV7-2 and TRBJ2-7; no clear D gene. The CDR3 sequence is 13 residues long. V was trimmed by 5 bases and J by 3 bases, leaving 11 bases between them. CDR1 SGHTA and CDR2 FQGNSA come from the germline V gene. CDR3 sequence: CASSPQSYYEQYF. For the CDR3, the DNA is TGTGCCAGCAGCCCACAGAGCTACTACGAGCAGTACTTC. Supplemented by reference TRBV7-2 and TRBJ2-7, the full variable domain reads GAGVSQSPSNKVTEKGKDVELRCDPISGHTALYWYRQSLGQGLEFLIYFQGNSAPDKSGLPSDRFSAERTGGSVSTLTIQRTQQEDSAVYLCASSPQSYYEQYFGPGTRLTVT.

A note on this clone: Other DNA sequences within the sample encode an identical CDR3. The chain couples TRBV7-2 to TRBJ1-1; D is ambiguous. Germline-derived CDR1 and CDR2 are SGHTA and FQGNSA. This CDR3 comprises 13 residues. V lost 2 bases and J lost 1, with 5 bases in between. CDR3 residues: CASSLTENTEAFF. The CDR3 nucleotides read TGTGCCAGCAGCTTAACTGAGAACACTGAAGCTTTCTTT.

The V call is TRBV11-3, the J call TRBJ2-1; weak D call: TRBD2 (5 bases). The germline gives CDR1 SGHNT, CDR2 YENEEA. With 4 bases removed from V and 6 bases from J, the gap between germline ends came to 16 bases. The CDR3 runs 15 residues. CDR3 sequence (DNA): TGTGCCAGCAGCTCCAAGGACTTCTCCCCCAATGAGCAGTTCTTC. Translating gives CASSSKDFSPNEQFF.

CDR3 amino acids: CASSPKGTSASVGRSNEQFF. Here the CDR3 DNA reads TGTGCCAGCAGCCCAAAAGGGACTAGTGCCTCGGTGGGGCGAAGCAATGAGCAGTTCTTC. The chain carries TRBV7-3 and TRBJ2-1, with 8 nucleotides matching TRBD2. CDR3 length: 20 residues. J lost 6 bases, V lost 5 bases, and 24 bases had no gene match. Germline V gene data show CDR1 as SGHTA and CDR2 as FQGTGA.

This clone was counted only a few times. V and J are TRBV11-2 and TRBJ2-7, with 9 bases fitting TRBD2. CDR1 is SGHAT, CDR2 FQNNGV, per germline. The length of the CDR3 is 13 residues. J lost 5 bases, V lost 5 bases, and 4 bases had no gene match. The CDR3 sequence is CASSQGGGDEQYF. CDR3 nucleotide sequence: TGTGCCAGCAGCCAAGGCGGGGGGGACGAGCAGTACTTC.

The CDR3 coding sequence is TGTGCCAGCAGCCTCTGGACAGGAGGTTCCGGTAATGAAAAACTGTTTTTT. Protein sequence: CASSLWTGGSGNEKLFF. V is TRBV7-2 and J is TRBJ1-4; the match to TRBD1 covers 7 bases. Germline values: CDR1 SGHTA, CDR2 FQGNSA. The J segment lost 4 bases and the V segment lost 5 bases, leaving 13 bases of the junction unmatched. This CDR3 contains 17 residues. Together with reference TRBV7-2 and TRBJ1-4, the CDR3 gives the full variable domain: GAGVSQSPSNKVTEKGKDVELRCDPISGHTALYWYRQSLGQGLEFLIYFQGNSAPDKSGLPSDRFSAERTGGSVSTLTIQRTQQEDSAVYLCASSLWTGGSGNEKLFFGSGTQLSVL.

The rearrangement links TRBV10-3 to TRBJ2-2, with 7 bases identical to TRBD1. CDR1 and CDR2 from the germline V gene are ENHRY and SYGVKD. The J segment lost 6 bases and the V segment lost 8 bases, leaving 0 bases of the junction unmatched. CDR3 size: 11 residues. The CDR3: CAIQGAGELFF. The CDR3 nucleotides read TGTGCCATCCAGGGGGCCGGGGAGCTGTTTTTT.

This clone has more than one count but fewer than ten. The rearrangement links TRBV27 to TRBJ2-4, with 8 bases identical to TRBD2. Germline CDR1 is MNHEY and CDR2 is SMNVEV (reference sequence). Trimming at V came to 5 bases and at J to 8 bases, leaving 11 bases not matched to a gene. The CDR3 extends over 15 amino acids. For the CDR3, the DNA is TGTGCCAGCAGTCACGGGACTAGTCGGTCTCACATTCAGTACTTC. This translates into CASSHGTSRSHIQYF.

The chain links TRBV2 to TRBJ2-7; 7 bases are a match to TRBD1. V lost 3 bases to trimming and J lost 4 bases; unmatched junction nucleotides: 3. Germline V gene data show CDR1 as SNHLY and CDR2 as FYNNEI. The CDR3 contains 13 residues. The CDR3: CASSDQGEYEQYF. The CDR3 region has the DNA TGTGCCAGCAGTGATCAGGGGGAATACGAGCAGTACTTC.

The chain is built from TRBV7-6 and TRBJ2-6, with 13 nucleotides matching TRBD2. Germline loops: CDR1 SGHVS, CDR2 FNYEAQ. This CDR3 region has 19 residues. Losses at the gene ends were 0 bases for V and 0 bases for J; bases not matched to a gene: 2. In DNA form, the CDR3 reads TGTGCCAGCAGCTTAGCAGGACTAGCGGGGGTCTCTGGGGCCAACGTCCTGACTTTC. This codes for CASSLAGLAGVSGANVLTF.

The rearrangement uses TRBV5-4 and TRBJ2-5, with D perhaps matching TRBD1 (6 bases). The germline gives CDR1 SGHNT, CDR2 YYREEE (reference sequence). The ends were cut back, 3 bases at V and 4 bases at J, with 16 bases in the middle. The CDR3 spans 15 residues. DNA for the CDR3: TGTGCCAGCAGCTCCGAACTGGGGGCGGGAGAGACCCAGTACTTC. It yields the protein CASSSELGAGETQYF.

The genes are TRBV28 and TRBJ2-7, with D unclear. The CDR3 consists of 11 residues. Between the trimmed V and J ends, which lost 6 bases and 7 bases, there was a span of 10 bases. The germline CDR1 and CDR2 sequences are MDHEN and SYDVKM. Here the CDR3 DNA reads TGTGCCAGCAGCTCTCTGGAGGAGCAGTACTTC. Residues: CASSSLEEQYF. Filled out from reference TRBV28 and TRBJ2-7, the complete variable domain reads DVKVTQSSRYLVKRTGEKVFLECVQDMDHENMFWYRQDPGLGLRLIYFSYDVKMKEKGDIPEGYSVSREKKERFSLILESASTNQTSMYLCASSSLEEQYFGPGTRLTVT.

The chain carries TRBV10-3 and TRBJ2-5, with TRBD1 as a possible D gene (5 bases). The CDR3 contains 12 residues. V was pared by 6 bases and J by 4 bases, with 9 bases between. The V gene's germline CDR1 is ENHRY and CDR2 SYGVKD. The CDR3 region has the DNA TGTGCCATCAGCTCCACAGGAGAGACCCAGTACTTC. Encoded protein: CAISSTGETQYF.

The chain joins TRBV5-1 to TRBJ2-5; D not resolved. Germline-derived CDR1 and CDR2 are SGHRS and YFSETQ. The CDR3 totals 13 residues. Trimming removed 0 bases from V and 5 bases from J, with 8 bases in between. The CDR3 loop reads CASSLALRETQYF. The CDR3 DNA sequence: TGCGCCAGCAGCTTGGCCCTCAGGGAGACCCAGTACTTC.

The chain recombines TRBV10-3 with TRBJ2-6, with a weak D call TRBD2 (5 bases). The germline V and J ends were trimmed by 3 bases and 1 base, with 7 bases remaining between them. Germline values: CDR1 ENHRY, CDR2 SYGVKD. The CDR3 spans 15 residues. The CDR3 reads CAISDPGSGANVLTF. DNA for the CDR3: TGTGCCATCAGTGATCCGGGGTCTGGGGCCAACGTCCTGACTTTC.